Below, 13 T cell receptor beta chains from the same sample are listed, as sequenced in a study of read filtering for tumor transcriptome and immune sequencing. From roughly 400 ng of RNA, a library with molecular barcoded alpha/delta and beta/gamma adaptors was made. Using its own MiXCR run on the reads, TCRdb lists one record per CDR3 protein. The table includes roughly 93,000 distinct CDR3 sequences, around a fifth detected once. Sequenced input: a population of CD138-negative cells sorted from bone marrow. These receptors were obtained from a donor aged 40 or over with multiple myeloma.

This clonotype has at least ten counts. The V gene is TRBV6-1, the J gene TRBJ2-2; 7 bases align to TRBD1. The CDR3 contains 14 residues. The germline V gene encodes CDR1 MNHNS and CDR2 SASEGT. The V segment lost 7 bases and the J segment 6 bases; nucleotides outside the gene matches: 8. In DNA, the CDR3 is TGTGCCAGCAATGTAATACAGGGGTCCGGGGAGCTGTTTTTT. Translating it yields CASNVIQGSGELFF.

On this clonotype: This may stem from a read error, because a much larger clone lies one nucleotide away. The rearrangement links TRBV5-1 to TRBJ2-5; D is perhaps TRBD1 (5 bases). The germline gives CDR1 SGHRS, CDR2 YFSETQ. Trimming shortened V by 7 bases and J by 7 bases, and 14 bases separated the two germline ends. CDR3 length equals 12 residues. The CDR3 region is CASAGSLGTQYF. The CDR3 DNA sequence: TGCGCCAGCGCAGGGTCCCTGGGGACCCAGTACTTC.

There are a few counts of this clonotype. The J gene is TRBJ2-5, the V gene TRBV19; the D call may be TRBD1 or TRBD2 (6 bases each). Germline CDR1 reads LNHDA; CDR2 reads SQIVND (reference sequence). This CDR3 is 15 amino acids long. V shed 4 bases and J shed 4 bases, with 16 bases lying between them. The CDR3 region has the DNA TGTGCCAGTAGTACAGGGACGGGGGCAGGAGAGACCCAGTACTTC. Encoded protein: CASSTGTGAGETQYF.

The V gene is TRBV19, the J gene TRBJ1-2, with a tentative D call TRBD1 (6 bases). V was trimmed by 10 bases and J by 2 bases, leaving 11 bases between them. From germline, CDR1 is LNHDA and CDR2 SQIVND (reference sequence). The CDR3 contains 12 residues. CDR3 in DNA: TGTGCCATCTCAGACAGGAACTATGGCTACACCTTC. Residues: CAISDRNYGYTF. Complete variable domain (other parts from reference TRBV19 and TRBJ1-2): DGGITQSPKYLFRKEGQNVTLSCEQNLNHDAMYWYRQDPGQGLRLIYYSQIVNDFQKGDIAEGYSVSREKKESFPLTVTSAQKNPTAFYLCAISDRNYGYTFGSGTRLTVV.

This clonotype showed up many times. The V and J genes are TRBV5-1 and TRBJ2-2; the D is unclear. The CDR3 contains 14 residues. Germline V gene lookup returns CDR1 SGHRS and CDR2 YFSETQ. V was cut by 3 bases and J by 6 bases, with 12 bases left in between. The CDR3 loop reads CASSSDPPAGELFF. The CDR3 DNA reads as TGCGCCAGCAGCTCGGACCCTCCCGCCGGGGAGCTGTTTTTT. The variable domain in full, completed from reference TRBV5-1 and TRBJ2-2, reads KAGVTQTPRYLIKTRGQQVTLSCSPISGHRSVSWYQQTPGQGLQFLFEYFSETQRNKGNFPGRFSGRQFSNSRSEMNVSTLELGDSALYLCASSSDPPAGELFFGEGSRLTVL.

This clonotype was observed a handful of times. This chain uses TRBV5-1 with TRBJ2-1, with a tentative D call TRBD2 (6 bases). V lost 0 bases and J 6 bases, leaving 10 bases between the germline ends. The CDR3 is 14 residues long. The germline V gene encodes CDR1 SGHRS and CDR2 YFSETQ. The CDR3 region has the DNA TGCGCCAGCAGCTTGGTGTTAGCGGTCAATGAGCAGTTCTTC. Amino acid sequence: CASSLVLAVNEQFF.

This clonotype showed up many times. The chain links TRBV6-1 to TRBJ1-2, with TRBD1 matching 7 bases. The germline CDR1 and CDR2 sequences are MNHNS and SASEGT. This CDR3 region has 15 residues. The trim removed 8 bases at V and 5 bases at J, leaving 14 bases unmatched. The CDR3 region has the DNA TGTGCCAGCCTAAAGTCGGGACAGTTAAAATATGGCTACACCTTC. Its protein is CASLKSGQLKYGYTF.

With regard to this clonotype: A read error may produce the germline difference seen at one junction end. Here the CDR3 reads CSSRSLAGGFGTQYF. The CDR3 nucleotides read TGTTCCAGCAGGTCCCTAGCGGGGGGGTTCGGGACCCAGTACTTC. The V gene is TRBV5-6, the J gene TRBJ2-5, with 12 bases aligning to TRBD2. The CDR3 has 15 amino acids. From germline, CDR1 is SGHDT and CDR2 YYEEEE.

There are many counts of this clonotype. The genes are TRBV20-1 and TRBJ2-1, with 8 bases fitting TRBD2. Trimming at V came to 1 base and at J to 1 base, leaving 12 bases not matched to a gene. The CDR3 covers 18 residues. The germline CDR1 and CDR2 sequences are DFQATT and SNEGSKA (reference sequence). CDR3 bases: TGCAGTGCTAGAGCAACGTATGGCGGGGGGACTTCCTACAATGAGCAGTTCTTC. Amino acids: CSARATYGGGTSYNEQFF.

In its sample, this clonotype was seen a few times. The chain uses TRBV20-1 and TRBJ2-5; 11 bases map to TRBD2. The trim removed 3 bases at V and 14 bases at J, leaving 14 bases unmatched. Germline CDR1 and CDR2: DFQATT and SNEGSKA (reference sequence). The CDR3 extends over 14 amino acids. In nucleotides, the CDR3 is TGCAGTGCTAGGCTTAGCGGGGGGGAGAGACCCACCTACTTC. Translating gives CSARLSGGERPTYF.

This clonotype was recorded at least ten times. J is TRBJ2-3 and V is TRBV29-1, with 13 bases matching TRBD2. This CDR3 has 14 amino acids. V lost 4 bases, J lost 5 bases, and 3 bases stayed unmatched. Per germline, CDR1 SQVTM and CDR2 ANQGSEA. CDR3 residues: CSVVRTSGRDTQYF. DNA of the CDR3: TGCAGCGTTGTTAGGACTAGCGGGAGAGATACGCAGTATTTT.

The V call is TRBV29-1, the J call TRBJ1-1, with D possibly matching TRBD1 (6 bases). CDR1 SQVTM and CDR2 ANQGSEA come from the germline V gene. The V and J ends lost 7 bases and 4 bases respectively, with 13 bases between them. This CDR3 contains 12 residues. The CDR3: CSGEGVRTEAFF. The DNA of the CDR3 is TGCAGCGGAGAGGGGGTTCGCACTGAAGCTTTCTTT.

This clonotype has at least ten counts. The chain links TRBV7-3 to TRBJ2-5, with TRBD1 matching over 7 bases. Germline V gene lookup returns CDR1 SGHTA and CDR2 FQGTGA. The CDR3 extends over 13 amino acids. V was clipped by 5 bases and J by 4 bases; unmatched bases: 4. The DNA for the CDR3 is TGTGCCAGCAGCCAGGGGGTTCGAGAGACCCAGTACTTC. It encodes CASSQGVRETQYF.